This T cell receptor (beta chain) was profiled in a study of identical twins. This CDR3 comprises 14 residues. The ends lost 8 bases at V and 7 bases at J; junction bases unmatched: 7. TCRdb re-derived calls from the 5' RACE reads in MiXCR, one entry per CDR3 protein. The sample shows about 570,000 distinct CDR3 sequences, just under 10% of them seen only once. This clonotype was seen repeatedly, ten times or more. The sample was also linked to a second study, of yellow fever vaccine responses in identical twins.

This receptor was obtained from a woman under 30 in good health. The V gene is TRBV12-3 or TRBV12-4, the J gene TRBJ1-4, with TRBD1 matching 10 bases. The sample comprised PBMCs. CDR3 region: CASCLGTGVEKLFF. In nucleotides, the CDR3 is TGTGCCAGCTGCTTGGGGACAGGGGTTGAAAAACTGTTTTTT.